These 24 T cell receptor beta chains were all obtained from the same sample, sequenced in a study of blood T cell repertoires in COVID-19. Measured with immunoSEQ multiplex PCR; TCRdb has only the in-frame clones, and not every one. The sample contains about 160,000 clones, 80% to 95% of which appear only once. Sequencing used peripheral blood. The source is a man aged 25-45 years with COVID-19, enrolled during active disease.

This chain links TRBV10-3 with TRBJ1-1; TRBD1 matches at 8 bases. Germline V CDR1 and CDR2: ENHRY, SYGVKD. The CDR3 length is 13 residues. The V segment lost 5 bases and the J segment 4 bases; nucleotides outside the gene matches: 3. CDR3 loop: CAISNTGGTEAFF. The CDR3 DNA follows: TGTGCCATCAGTAATACAGGGGGCACTGAAGCTTTCTTT.

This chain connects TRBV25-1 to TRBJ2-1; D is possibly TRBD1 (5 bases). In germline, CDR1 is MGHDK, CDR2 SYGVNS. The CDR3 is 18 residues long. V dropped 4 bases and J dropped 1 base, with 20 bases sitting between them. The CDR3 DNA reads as TGTGCCAGCAGTGGCAGTTCACCCCAGGGCTTTTCCTACAATGAGCAGTTCTTC. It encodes CASSGSSPQGFSYNEQFF.

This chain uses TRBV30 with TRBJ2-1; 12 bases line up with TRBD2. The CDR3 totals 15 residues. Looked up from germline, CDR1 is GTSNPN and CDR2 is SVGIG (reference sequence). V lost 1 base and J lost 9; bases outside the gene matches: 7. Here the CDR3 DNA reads TGTGCCTGGAGTGGACTAGCGGGAGTCCTCGGTGAGCAGTTCTTC. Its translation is CAWSGLAGVLGEQFF.

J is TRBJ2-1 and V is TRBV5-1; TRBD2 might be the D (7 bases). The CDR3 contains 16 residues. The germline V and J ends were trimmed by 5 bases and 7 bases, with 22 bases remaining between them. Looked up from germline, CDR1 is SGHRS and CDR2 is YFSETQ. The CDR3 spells CASRNRGLADKNEQFF. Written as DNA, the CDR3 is TGCGCCAGCAGAAATCGGGGGCTAGCGGACAAGAATGAGCAGTTCTTC.

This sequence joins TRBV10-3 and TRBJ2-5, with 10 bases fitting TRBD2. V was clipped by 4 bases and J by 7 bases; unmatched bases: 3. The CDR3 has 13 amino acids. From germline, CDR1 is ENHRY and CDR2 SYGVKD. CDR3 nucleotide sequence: TGTGCCATCAGTGGGACTAGCGGTGGGACCCAGTACTTC. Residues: CAISGTSGGTQYF.

The CDR3 coding sequence is TGTGCCAGCAGCCAAGTTCAAGGAGGTAATCAGCCCCAGCATTTT. This gives the protein CASSQVQGGNQPQHF. V gene TRBV3-1 (or the pseudogene TRBV3-2) combines with J gene TRBJ1-5; no firm D call. CDR3 size: 15 residues. Trimming shortened V by 1 base and J by 4 bases, and 11 bases separated the two germline ends. Germline V gives CDR1 LGHDT, CDR2 YNNKEL (reference sequence).

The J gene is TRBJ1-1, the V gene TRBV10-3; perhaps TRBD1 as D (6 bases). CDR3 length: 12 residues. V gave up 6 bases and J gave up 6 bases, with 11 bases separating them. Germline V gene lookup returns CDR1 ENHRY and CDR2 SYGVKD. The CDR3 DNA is TGTGCCATCAGATCAGGGGTGGCTGAAGCTTTCTTT. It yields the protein CAIRSGVAEAFF.

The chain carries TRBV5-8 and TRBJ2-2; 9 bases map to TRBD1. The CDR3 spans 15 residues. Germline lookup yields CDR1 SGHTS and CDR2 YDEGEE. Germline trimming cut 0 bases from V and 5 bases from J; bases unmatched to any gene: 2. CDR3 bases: TGTGCCAGCAGCTTGGGGACAGGGGCAACCGGGGAGCTGTTTTTT. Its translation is CASSLGTGATGELFF.

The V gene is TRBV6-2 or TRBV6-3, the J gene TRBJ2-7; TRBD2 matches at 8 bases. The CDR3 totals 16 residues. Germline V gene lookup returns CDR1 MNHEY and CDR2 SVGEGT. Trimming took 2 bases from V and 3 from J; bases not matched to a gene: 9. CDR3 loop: CASSYRKASGYYEQYF. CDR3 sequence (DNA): TGTGCCAGCAGTTACAGGAAGGCTAGCGGGTACTACGAGCAGTACTTC.

CDR3 sequence reads: CASSPRLSTEAFF. Here the CDR3 DNA reads TGTGCCAGCAGTCCTCGGTTGAGCACTGAAGCTTTCTTT. V gene TRBV2 combines with J gene TRBJ1-1; D remains unclear. In germline, CDR1 is SNHLY, CDR2 FYNNEI. V lost 5 bases to trimming and J lost 4 bases, with 11 bases between them. The CDR3 has 13 residues.

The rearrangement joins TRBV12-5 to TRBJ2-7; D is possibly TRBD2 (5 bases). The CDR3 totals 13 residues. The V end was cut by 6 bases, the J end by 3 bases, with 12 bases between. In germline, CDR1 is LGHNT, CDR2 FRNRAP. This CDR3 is CASGLGVRYEQYF. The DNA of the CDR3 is TGTGCTAGTGGCCTCGGGGTACGCTACGAGCAGTACTTC.

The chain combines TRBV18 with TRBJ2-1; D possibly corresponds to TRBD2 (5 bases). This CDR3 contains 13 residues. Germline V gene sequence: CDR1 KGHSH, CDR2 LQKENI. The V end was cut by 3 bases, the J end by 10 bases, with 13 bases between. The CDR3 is CASSPFGTGEQFF. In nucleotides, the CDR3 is TGTGCCAGCTCACCCTTCGGAACGGGGGAGCAGTTCTTC.

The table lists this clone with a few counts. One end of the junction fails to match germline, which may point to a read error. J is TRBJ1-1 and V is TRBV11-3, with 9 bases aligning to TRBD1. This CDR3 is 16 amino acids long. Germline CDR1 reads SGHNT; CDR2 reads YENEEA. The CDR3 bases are TGTGCCAGCAGCCTAGAACAGGGGGCTCTTAACACTGAAGCTTTCTTT. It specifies CASSLEQGALNTEAFF.

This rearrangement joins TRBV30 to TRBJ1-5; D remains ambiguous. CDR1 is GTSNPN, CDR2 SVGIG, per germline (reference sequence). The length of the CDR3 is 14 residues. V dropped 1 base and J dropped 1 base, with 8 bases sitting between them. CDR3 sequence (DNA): TGTGCCTGGAGTGGAACCCTAAGCAATCAGCCCCAGCATTTT. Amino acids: CAWSGTLSNQPQHF. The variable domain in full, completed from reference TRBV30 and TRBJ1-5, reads SQTIHQWPATLVQPVGSPLSLECTVEGTSNPNLYWYRQAAGRGLQLLFYSVGIGQISSEVPQNLSASRPQDRQFILSSKKLLLSDSGFYLCAWSGTLSNQPQHFGDGTRLSIL.

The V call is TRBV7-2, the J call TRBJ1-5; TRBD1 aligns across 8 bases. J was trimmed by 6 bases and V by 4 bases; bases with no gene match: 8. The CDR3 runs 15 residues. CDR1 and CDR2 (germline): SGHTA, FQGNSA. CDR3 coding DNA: TGTGCCAGCAGCTCGGGACAGGCGCAGGGTCAGCCCCAGCATTTT. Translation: CASSSGQAQGQPQHF.

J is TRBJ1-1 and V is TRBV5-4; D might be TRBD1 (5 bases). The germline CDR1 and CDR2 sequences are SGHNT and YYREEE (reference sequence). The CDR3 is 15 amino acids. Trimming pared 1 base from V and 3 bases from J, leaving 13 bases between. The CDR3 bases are TGTGCCAGCAGCTTGAAAGGGGTTTGGGACACTGAAGCTTTCTTT. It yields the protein CASSLKGVWDTEAFF.

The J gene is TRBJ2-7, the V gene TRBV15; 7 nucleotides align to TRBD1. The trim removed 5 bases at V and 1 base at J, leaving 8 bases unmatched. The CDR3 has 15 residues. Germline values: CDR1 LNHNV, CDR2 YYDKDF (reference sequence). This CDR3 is CATSPTTGLSYEQYF. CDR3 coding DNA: TGTGCCACCAGCCCCACGACAGGGCTATCCTACGAGCAGTACTTC.

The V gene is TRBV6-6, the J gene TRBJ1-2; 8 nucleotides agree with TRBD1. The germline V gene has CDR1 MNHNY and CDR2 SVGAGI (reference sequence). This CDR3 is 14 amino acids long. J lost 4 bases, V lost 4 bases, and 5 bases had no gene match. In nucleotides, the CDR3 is TGTGCCAGCAGTTTACGGACAGGGTCCTATGGCTACACCTTC. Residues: CASSLRTGSYGYTF.

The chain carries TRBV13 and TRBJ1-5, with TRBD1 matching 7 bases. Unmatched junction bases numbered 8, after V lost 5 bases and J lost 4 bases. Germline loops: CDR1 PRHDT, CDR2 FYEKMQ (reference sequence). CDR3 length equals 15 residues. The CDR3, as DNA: TGTGCCAGCAGCGCGACAGGGCAGAGGAATCAGCCCCAGCATTTT. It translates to CASSATGQRNQPQHF.

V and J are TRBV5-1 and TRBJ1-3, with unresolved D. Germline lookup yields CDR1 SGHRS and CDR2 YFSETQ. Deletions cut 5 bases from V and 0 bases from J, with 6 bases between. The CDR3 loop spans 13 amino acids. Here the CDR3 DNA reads TGCGCCAGCAGTCTGTTCTCTGGAAACACCATATATTTT. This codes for CASSLFSGNTIYF.

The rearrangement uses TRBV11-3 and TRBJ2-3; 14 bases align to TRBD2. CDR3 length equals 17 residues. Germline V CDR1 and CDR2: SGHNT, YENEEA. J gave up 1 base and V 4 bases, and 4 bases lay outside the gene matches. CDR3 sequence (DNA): TGTGCCAGCAGCTGGACTAGCGGGGGGTCGGGCACAGATACGCAGTATTTT. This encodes CASSWTSGGSGTDTQYF.

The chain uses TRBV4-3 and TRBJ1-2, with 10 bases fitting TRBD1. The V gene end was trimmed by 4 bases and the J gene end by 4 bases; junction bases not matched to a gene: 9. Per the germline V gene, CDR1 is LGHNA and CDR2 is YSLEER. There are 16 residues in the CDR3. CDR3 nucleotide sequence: TGCGCCAGCAGCCGCAACCTTAGGGACAGGGGCTATGGCTACACCTTC. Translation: CASSRNLRDRGYGYTF.

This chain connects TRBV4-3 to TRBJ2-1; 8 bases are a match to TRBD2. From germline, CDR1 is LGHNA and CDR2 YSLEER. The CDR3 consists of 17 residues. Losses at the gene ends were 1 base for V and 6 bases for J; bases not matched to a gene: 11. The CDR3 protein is CASSQGRREDVGNEQFF. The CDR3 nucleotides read TGCGCCAGCAGCCAAGGACGGCGGGAGGATGTGGGCAATGAGCAGTTCTTC.

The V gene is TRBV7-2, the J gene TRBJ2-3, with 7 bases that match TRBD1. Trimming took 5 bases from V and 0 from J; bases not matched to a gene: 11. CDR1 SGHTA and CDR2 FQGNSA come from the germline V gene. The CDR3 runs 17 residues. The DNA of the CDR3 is TGTGCCAGCAGCCCCACTCCGGGACAGAGTAGCACAGATACGCAGTATTTT. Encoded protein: CASSPTPGQSSTDTQYF.